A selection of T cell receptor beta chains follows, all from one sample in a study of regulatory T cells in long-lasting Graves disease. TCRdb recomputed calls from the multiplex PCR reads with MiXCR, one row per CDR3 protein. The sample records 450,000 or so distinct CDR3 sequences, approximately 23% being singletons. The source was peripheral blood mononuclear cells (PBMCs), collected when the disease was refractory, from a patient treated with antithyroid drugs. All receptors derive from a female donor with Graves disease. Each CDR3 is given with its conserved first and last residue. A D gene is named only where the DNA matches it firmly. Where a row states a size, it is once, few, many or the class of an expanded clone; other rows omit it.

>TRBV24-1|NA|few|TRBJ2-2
TGTGCCACCAGTAAACAGGGTAGCACCGGGGAGCTGTTTTTT
CATSKQGSTGELFF
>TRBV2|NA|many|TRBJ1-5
TGTGCCAGCAGCGCTACGGTAGCCCAGCATTTT
CASSATVAQHF
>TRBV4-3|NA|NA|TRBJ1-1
TGCGCCAGCAGCCAAGAACGTAGGGAAGGTCTGAACACTGAAGCTTTCTTT
CASSQERREGLNTEAFF
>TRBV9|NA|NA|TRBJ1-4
TGTGCCAGCAACATTGGGGACATCGAGGAAAAACTGTTTTTT
CASNIGDIEEKLFF
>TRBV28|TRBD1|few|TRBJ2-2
TGTGCCAGCAGTCCAGGGGGCTTGGGGGTCGGGGAGCTGTTTTTT
CASSPGGLGVGELFF
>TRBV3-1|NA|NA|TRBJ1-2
TGTGCCAGCAGCAGGGGGGCAGGGCCCTATGGCTACACCTTC
CASSRGAGPYGYTF
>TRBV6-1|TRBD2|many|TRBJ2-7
TGTGCCACCCAAAGCGGGAGTAGCTACGAGCAGTACTTC
CATQSGSSYEQYF
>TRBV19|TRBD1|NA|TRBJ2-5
TGTGCCAGTAGTATAACCAGGGGGCGGGAGACCCAGTACTTC
CASSITRGRETQYF
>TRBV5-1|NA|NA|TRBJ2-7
TGCGCCAGCATACTGTCGACCTCCTACGAGCAGTACTTC
CASILSTSYEQYF
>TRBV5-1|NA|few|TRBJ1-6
TGCGCCAGCAGCTTGGGACAGCACAACCAACCCCTCCACTTT
CASSLGQHNQPLHF
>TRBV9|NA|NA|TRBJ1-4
TGTGCCAGCAGCGTAGGAGCAATTGCGGGGAAACTGTTTTTT
CASSVGAIAGKLFF
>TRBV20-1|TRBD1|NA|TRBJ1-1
TGCAGTGCACCTACCGGGACAGGCGGCACTGAAGCTTTCTTT
CSAPTGTGGTEAFF
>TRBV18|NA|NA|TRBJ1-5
TGTGCCAGCTCACCAAGGGTCCAATATAGCAATCAGCCCCAGCATTTT
CASSPRVQYSNQPQHF
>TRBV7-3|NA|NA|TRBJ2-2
TGTGCCAGCAGCTTCAGCAGGGGCCTCGGGGAGCTGTTTTTT
CASSFSRGLGELFF
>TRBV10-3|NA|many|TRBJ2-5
TGTGCCATCACCCCTGAACTAGCAGGGACCCAGTACTTC
CAITPELAGTQYF
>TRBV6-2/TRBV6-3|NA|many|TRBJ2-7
TGTGCCAGCAGTTACGACAGAACCTACGAGCAGTACTTC
CASSYDRTYEQYF
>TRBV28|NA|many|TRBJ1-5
TGTGCCAGCAGTTCAAACGAAATGACCTCCTATAGCAATCAGCCCCAGCATTTT
CASSSNEMTSYSNQPQHF
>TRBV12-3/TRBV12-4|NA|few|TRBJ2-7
TGTGCCAGCAGACAAACAGGGCACCCCTACGAGCAGTACTTC
CASRQTGHPYEQYF
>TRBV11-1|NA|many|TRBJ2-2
TGTGCCAGCAGCTTAGACAGGGCCGGGAACACCGGGGAGCTGTTTTTT
CASSLDRAGNTGELFF
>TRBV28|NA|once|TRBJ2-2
NA
CASSLWGEQYFGPDTGELFF
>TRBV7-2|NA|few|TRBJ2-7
TGTGCCAGCAGCTTAGGGGCGGGGCATCCCTACGAGCAGTACTTC
CASSLGAGHPYEQYF
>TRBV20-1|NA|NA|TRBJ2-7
TGCAGTGCTTTTGACTGGGACTTTTCCTCCTACGAGCAGTACTTC
CSAFDWDFSSYEQYF
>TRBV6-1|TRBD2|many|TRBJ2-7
TGTGCCAGCAGGCGGGGGGGACCGACCTACGAGCAGTACTTC
CASRRGGPTYEQYF
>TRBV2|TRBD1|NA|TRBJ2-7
TGTGCCAGCAGAAGGGACAGCCTTATCTACGAGCAGTACTTC
CASRRDSLIYEQYF
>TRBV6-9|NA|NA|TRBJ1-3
TGTGCCAGCAGTTACGGAAGCAGCTCTGGAAACACCATATATTTT
CASSYGSSSGNTIYF
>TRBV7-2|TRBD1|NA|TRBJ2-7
TGTGCCAGCAGCTTAAGCGGGACAGGGATCGACGAGCAGTACTTC
CASSLSGTGIDEQYF
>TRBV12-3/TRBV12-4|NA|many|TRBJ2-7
TGTGCCAGCAGTCCCGTCGGACCCCGCTCCTACGAGCAGTACTTC
CASSPVGPRSYEQYF
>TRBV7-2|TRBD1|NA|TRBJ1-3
TGTGCCAGCAGCGCCCGGACAGGCGATTACTCTGGAAACACCATATATTTT
CASSARTGDYSGNTIYF
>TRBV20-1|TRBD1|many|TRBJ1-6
TGCAGTGCCTCGACAGGGGGAGGTTCACCCCTCCACTTT
CSASTGGGSPLHF
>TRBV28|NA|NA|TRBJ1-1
TGTGCCAGCAGTTTAAACAGGGAACCCAACACTGAAGCTTTCTTT
CASSLNREPNTEAFF
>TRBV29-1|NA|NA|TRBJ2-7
TGCAGCGTACCCCATGAAGTGCGTAGGACACACTTCTACGAGCAGTACTTC
CSVPHEVRRTHFYEQYF
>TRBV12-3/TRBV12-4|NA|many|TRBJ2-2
TGTGCCAGCAGGCTGGGGGCAATGAGAACCGGGGAGCTGTTTTTT
CASRLGAMRTGELFF
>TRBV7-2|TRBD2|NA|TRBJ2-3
TGTGCCAGCAGAACCGGACTAGCGGAAACAGATACGCAGTATTTT
CASRTGLAETDTQYF
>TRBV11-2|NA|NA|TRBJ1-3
TGTGCCAGCAGCCCAAGGACAGTCTCTGGAAACACCATATATTTT
CASSPRTVSGNTIYF
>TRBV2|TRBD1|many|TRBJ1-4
TGTGCCAGCAGTTTTGACAGGGGAGGTGAAAAACTGTTTTTT
CASSFDRGGEKLFF
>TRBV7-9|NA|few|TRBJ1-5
TGTGCCAGCAGCTTAGCCCGGGAGGCTCAGCCCCAGCATTTT
CASSLAREAQPQHF
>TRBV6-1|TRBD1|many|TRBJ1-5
TGTGCCAGCAGCCAACAGGGGAAGCCCCAGCATTTT
CASSQQGKPQHF